This entry is about one TCR beta chain. In this sample, this clonotype turned up many times. Its antigen is still unknown. No base quality values were provided; no much bigger clone lies one nucleotide off. Relative to germline, V is 0 bases shorter and J is 2 bases shorter, with 12 bases between their ends. From a lookup of the germline V gene, CDR1 and CDR2 are SGHRS and YFSETQ. From cysteine to phenylalanine, the CDR3 is 16 amino acids long. Only the CDR3 DNA stays, 48 bases, in frame from base 1. This sample stems from a study of T cells of healthy individuals (dated 2018 in TCRdb). Library creation used 5' RACE. Sequencing took place on an Illumina MiSeq. TCRdb's own reprocessing of the public reads used fastp at Q25 and MiXCR and kept productive beta chains. Each CDR3 protein gets just one entry, which takes the most common genes and DNA from the rows behind it. In all, the sample holds tens of thousands of distinct CDR3 sequences, and about a sixth of those were seen once. In total, the top ten clones hold around 4.6% of the sample.

The chain is encoded by TRBV5-1 joined to TRBJ1-5; a confident D gene designation cannot be given. The TCR comes from a human donor in good health. The DNA sequence reads TGCGCCAGCAGCTTGGAAGGTGACGGTCGCAATCAGCCCCAGCATTTT. Translated, it gives CASSLEGDGRNQPQHF.